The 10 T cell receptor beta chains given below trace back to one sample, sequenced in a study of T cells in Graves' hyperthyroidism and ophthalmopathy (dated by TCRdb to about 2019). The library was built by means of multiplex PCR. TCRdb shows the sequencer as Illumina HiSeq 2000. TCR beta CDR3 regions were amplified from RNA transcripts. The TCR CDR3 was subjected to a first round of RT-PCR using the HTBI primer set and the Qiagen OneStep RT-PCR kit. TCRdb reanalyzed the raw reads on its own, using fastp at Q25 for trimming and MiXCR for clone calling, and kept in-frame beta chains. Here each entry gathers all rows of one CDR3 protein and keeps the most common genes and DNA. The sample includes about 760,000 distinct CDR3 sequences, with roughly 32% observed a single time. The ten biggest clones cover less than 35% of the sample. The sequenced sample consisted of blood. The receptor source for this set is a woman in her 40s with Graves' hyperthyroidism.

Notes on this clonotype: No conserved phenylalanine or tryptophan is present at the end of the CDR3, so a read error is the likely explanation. The CDR3 DNA sequence: TGTGCCAGCAGCCAAGTTTACAGAGATAATGAAAAACTGTTTGTT. Its translation: CASSQVYRDNEKLFV. The chain combines TRBV7-3 with TRBJ1-4; unclear D gene. Germline CDR1 is SGHTA and CDR2 is FQGTGA. The V end was cut by 5 bases, the J end by 4 bases, with 14 bases between. CDR3 size: 15 residues.

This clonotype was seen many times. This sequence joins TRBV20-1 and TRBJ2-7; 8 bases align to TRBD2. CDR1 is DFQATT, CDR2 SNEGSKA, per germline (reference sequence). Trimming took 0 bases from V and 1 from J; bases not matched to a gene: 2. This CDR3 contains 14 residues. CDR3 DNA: TGCAGTGCTAGAGAACTAGCGGATTCCTACGAGCAGTACTTC. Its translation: CSARELADSYEQYF.

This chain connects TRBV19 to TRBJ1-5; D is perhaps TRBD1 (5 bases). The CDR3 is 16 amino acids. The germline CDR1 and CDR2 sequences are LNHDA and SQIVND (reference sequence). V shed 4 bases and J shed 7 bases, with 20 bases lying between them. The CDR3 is CASSKGAGGFGQPQHF. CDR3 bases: TGTGCCAGTAGTAAGGGTGCGGGGGGGTTTGGACAGCCCCAGCATTTT.

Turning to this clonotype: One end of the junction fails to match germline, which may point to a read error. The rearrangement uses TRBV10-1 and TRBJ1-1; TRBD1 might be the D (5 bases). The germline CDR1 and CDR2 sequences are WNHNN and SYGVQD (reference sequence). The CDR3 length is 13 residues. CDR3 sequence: CASSEARATEASF. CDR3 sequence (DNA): TGCGCCAGCAGCGAGGCCAGGGCCACTGAAGCTTCCTTT.

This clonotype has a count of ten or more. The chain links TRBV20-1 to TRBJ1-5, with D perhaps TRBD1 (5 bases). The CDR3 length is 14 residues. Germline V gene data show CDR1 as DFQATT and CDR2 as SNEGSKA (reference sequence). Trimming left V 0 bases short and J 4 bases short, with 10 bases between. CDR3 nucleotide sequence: TGCAGTGCTAGAGAGTCAGGGAAAAATCAGCCCCAGCATTTT. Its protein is CSARESGKNQPQHF.

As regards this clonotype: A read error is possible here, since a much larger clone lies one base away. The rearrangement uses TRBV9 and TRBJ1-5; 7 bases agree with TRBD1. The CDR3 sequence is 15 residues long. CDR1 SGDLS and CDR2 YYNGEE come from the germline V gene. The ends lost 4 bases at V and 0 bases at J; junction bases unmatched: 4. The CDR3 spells CASSQTGYSNQPQHF. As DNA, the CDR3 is TGTGCCAGCAGCCAGACAGGGTATAGCAATCAGCCCCAGCATTTT. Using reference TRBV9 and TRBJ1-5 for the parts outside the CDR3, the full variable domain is DSGVTQTPKHLITATGQRVTLRCSPRSGDLSVYWYQQSLDQGLQFLIQYYNGEERAKGNILERFSAQQFPDLHSELNLSSLELGDSALYFCASSQTGYSNQPQHFGDGTRLSIL.

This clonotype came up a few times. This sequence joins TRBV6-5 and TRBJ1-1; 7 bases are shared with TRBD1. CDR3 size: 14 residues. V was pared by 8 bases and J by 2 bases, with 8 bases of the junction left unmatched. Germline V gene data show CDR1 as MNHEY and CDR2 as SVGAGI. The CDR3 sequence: CASWDSGENTEAFF. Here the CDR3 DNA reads TGTGCCAGCTGGGACAGTGGAGAAAACACTGAAGCTTTCTTT.

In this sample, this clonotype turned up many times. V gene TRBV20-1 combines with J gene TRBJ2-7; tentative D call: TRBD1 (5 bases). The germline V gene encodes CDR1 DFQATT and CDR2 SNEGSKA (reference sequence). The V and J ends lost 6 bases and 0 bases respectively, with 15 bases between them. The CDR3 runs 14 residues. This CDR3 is CSASDHRSSYEQYF. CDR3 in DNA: TGCAGTGCCTCAGACCACAGGAGCTCCTACGAGCAGTACTTC.

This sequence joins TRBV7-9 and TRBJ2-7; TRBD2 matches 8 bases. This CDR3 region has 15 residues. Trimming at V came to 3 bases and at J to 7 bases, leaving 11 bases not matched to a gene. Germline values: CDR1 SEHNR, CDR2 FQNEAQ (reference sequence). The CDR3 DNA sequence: TGTGCCAGCAGCTTCTGGCGGGAGGACTCCAATGAGCAGTACTTC. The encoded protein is CASSFWREDSNEQYF.

The chain's CDR3 is CASSPGLSNEQFF. DNA of the CDR3: TGTGCCAGCAGCCCGGGACTATCCAATGAGCAGTTCTTC. V is TRBV7-3 and J is TRBJ2-1; the match to TRBD2 covers 7 bases. CDR3 size: 13 residues. Looked up from germline, CDR1 is SGHTA and CDR2 is FQGTGA. V was clipped by 5 bases and J by 6 bases; unmatched bases: 4.